What follows are 24 T cell receptor beta chains derived from one specimen sequenced in a study of blood T cell repertoires in COVID-19. TCRdb's copy holds only in-frame clones and misses some; the assay was immunoSEQ multiplex PCR. The repertoire has some 200,000 clones, around 80% of them found once; the top ten carry around 13%. Sequencing was performed on peripheral blood. The receptor set was obtained from a human donor in a cohort sampled during active COVID-19.

This clone has only a few counts. V and J are TRBV6-5 and TRBJ2-7; weak D call: TRBD1 (5 bases). Trimming took off 7 bases at V and 0 bases at J, with 13 bases between the two ends. The CDR3 sequence is 14 residues long. CDR1 MNHEY and CDR2 SVGAGI come from the germline V gene. The DNA of the CDR3 is TGTGCCAGCACCGGACCAGGGCCCTCCTACGAGCAGTACTTC. This gives the protein CASTGPGPSYEQYF.

V usage is TRBV28 and J usage is TRBJ2-4; D is unresolved. V lost 3 bases and J lost 0, with 12 bases in between. Germline-derived CDR1 and CDR2 are MDHEN and SYDVKM. The CDR3 is 16 amino acids. The DNA of the CDR3 is TGTGCCAGCAGTTTCCAGGCCCTCGTAGCCAAAAACATTCAGTACTTC. This translates into CASSFQALVAKNIQYF.

V gene TRBV30 combines with J gene TRBJ1-2; 11 nucleotides match TRBD1. The CDR3 has 14 residues. The germline V gene has CDR1 GTSNPN and CDR2 SVGIG (reference sequence). The J segment lost 2 bases and the V segment lost 8 bases, leaving 7 bases of the junction unmatched. The DNA for the CDR3 is TGTGCCGGTCGGACAGGGGGCTTCAACTATGGCTACACCTTC. Translated, it gives CAGRTGGFNYGYTF.

The V gene is TRBV18, the J gene TRBJ2-7; 9 bases fit TRBD1. Germline CDR1 and CDR2: KGHSH and LQKENI. This CDR3 contains 13 residues. J lost 6 bases, V lost 3 bases, and 3 bases had no gene match. Here the CDR3 reads CASSPGQGTEQYF. Here the CDR3 DNA reads TGTGCCAGCTCACCTGGACAGGGGACCGAGCAGTACTTC.

The V call is TRBV29-1, the J call TRBJ1-5; TRBD1 agrees at 8 bases. CDR3 length: 15 residues. The V gene end was trimmed by 6 bases and the J gene end by 3 bases; junction bases not matched to a gene: 10. Per germline, CDR1 SQVTM and CDR2 ANQGSEA. CDR3 nucleotide sequence: TGCAGCGTCCAGGACAGGGTGGGGGCCAATCAGCCCCAGCATTTT. This translates into CSVQDRVGANQPQHF.

The chain has TRBV6-1 and TRBJ2-1; D might be TRBD1 (6 bases). V gave up 5 bases and J gave up 4 bases, with 15 bases separating them. Per the germline V gene, CDR1 is MNHNS and CDR2 is SASEGT. The CDR3 contains 15 residues. For the CDR3, the DNA is TGTGCCAGCAGTCTGGACAGAGGAACATACAATGAGCAGTTCTTC. Encoded protein: CASSLDRGTYNEQFF.

V is TRBV7-2 and J is TRBJ1-3; D gene ambiguous. CDR1 SGHTA and CDR2 FQGNSA come from the germline V gene. The V end was cut by 9 bases, the J end by 0 bases, with 9 bases between. The CDR3 consists of 13 residues. The CDR3 spells CASAEGSGNTIYF. DNA of the CDR3: TGTGCCAGTGCGGAGGGCTCTGGAAACACCATATATTTT.

This clone was detected only once. The chain is built from TRBV27 and TRBJ1-5; D not resolved. The germline V gene has CDR1 MNHEY and CDR2 SMNVEV (reference sequence). V gave up 5 bases and J gave up 2 bases, with 13 bases separating them. CDR3 length: 15 amino acids. CDR3 nucleotide sequence: TGTGCCAGCAGTAGCCGCGGGGTTGGCAATCAGCCCCAGCATTTT. This translates into CASSSRGVGNQPQHF.

The V gene is TRBV6-2 or TRBV6-3, the J gene TRBJ2-5; tentatively, D is TRBD2 (7 bases). The CDR3 covers 17 residues. Trimming stripped 4 bases from V and 1 base from J, with 19 bases between. CDR1 is MNHEY and CDR2 is SVGEGT in the germline V gene. In nucleotides, the CDR3 is TGTGCCAGCAGTTCTGCAGCGGGACACGTAATCCAAGAGACCCAGTACTTC. The encoded protein is CASSSAAGHVIQETQYF.

V is TRBV5-1 and J is TRBJ1-1, with D maybe TRBD1 (5 bases). V lost 0 bases, J lost 0 bases, and 9 bases lay in between. Germline V CDR1 and CDR2: SGHRS, YFSETQ. This CDR3 comprises 15 residues. The CDR3 DNA reads as TGCGCCAGCAGCTTGGAAGGGGTCCTGAACACTGAAGCTTTCTTT. Translating it yields CASSLEGVLNTEAFF.

In this sample, this clone turned up once. The J gene is TRBJ1-2, the V gene TRBV9, with 9 bases identical to TRBD1. Germline CDR1 reads SGDLS; CDR2 reads YYNGEE. The CDR3 contains 14 residues. J gave up 4 bases and V 2 bases, and 3 bases lay outside the gene matches. CDR3 region: CASSVGTGTYGYTF. The CDR3 DNA sequence: TGTGCCAGCAGCGTGGGGACAGGGACCTATGGCTACACCTTC. The entire variable domain, with the rest obtained from reference TRBV9 and TRBJ1-2, is as follows: DSGVTQTPKHLITATGQRVTLRCSPRSGDLSVYWYQQSLDQGLQFLIQYYNGEERAKGNILERFSAQQFPDLHSELNLSSLELGDSALYFCASSVGTGTYGYTFGSGTRLTVV.

The chain has TRBV18 and TRBJ2-5; 9 bases are a match to TRBD2. CDR1 KGHSH and CDR2 LQKENI come from the germline V gene. V shed 1 base, J shed 5 bases, and the junction held 2 bases outside the gene matches. This CDR3 spans 14 amino acids. CDR3 region: CASSPLREGETQYF. The CDR3, as DNA: TGTGCCAGCTCACCACTGCGGGAGGGGGAGACCCAGTACTTC.

V is TRBV2 and J is TRBJ1-2, with D possibly being TRBD1 (5 bases). V lost 3 bases and J lost 7, with 21 bases in between. Looked up from germline, CDR1 is SNHLY and CDR2 is FYNNEI. The CDR3 loop spans 16 amino acids. The CDR3 protein is CASSEGQVQPNRGYTF. CDR3 nucleotides: TGTGCCAGCAGTGAGGGGCAGGTTCAACCCAACCGTGGCTACACCTTC.

This clone was detected once. The chain employs TRBV6-5 and TRBJ1-2; 7 bases are shared with TRBD1. The germline CDR1 and CDR2 sequences are MNHEY and SVGAGI. The CDR3 is 16 amino acids. With 4 bases clipped from V and 3 bases from J, the junction kept 11 bases outside the gene matches. DNA for the CDR3: TGTGCCAGCAGTTTCCAGAATGAGGGGGCCGACTATGGCTACACCTTC. Translated: CASSFQNEGADYGYTF.

The chain joins TRBV9 to TRBJ1-3; TRBD1 is a possible D gene (5 bases). The CDR3 runs to 15 residues. Germline CDR1 is SGDLS and CDR2 is YYNGEE. Trimming left V 4 bases short and J 4 bases short, with 15 bases between. CDR3 loop: CASSYSSAGGNTIYF. The CDR3 region has the DNA TGTGCCAGCAGCTACTCCAGCGCAGGGGGAAACACCATATATTTT.

This clone was seen just once. The chain uses TRBV18 and TRBJ2-7; possible D gene TRBD2, 6 bases. Trimming took off 6 bases at V and 4 bases at J, with 10 bases between the two ends. The CDR3 runs to 12 residues. Germline values: CDR1 KGHSH, CDR2 LQKENI. CDR3 DNA: TGTGCCAGCTCCGGGACTTCATACGAGCAGTACTTC. It translates to CASSGTSYEQYF.

The genes are TRBV5-5 and TRBJ2-5; TRBD1 might be the D (5 bases). V gave up 2 bases and J gave up 3 bases, with 11 bases separating them. In germline, CDR1 is SGHKS, CDR2 YYEKEE (reference sequence). The CDR3 has 14 residues. The CDR3 loop reads CASSLPLTEETQYF. DNA for the CDR3: TGTGCCAGCAGCTTACCACTGACAGAAGAGACCCAGTACTTC.

The rearrangement uses TRBV2 and TRBJ2-1; 7 bases line up with TRBD1. This CDR3 is built from 12 residues. Trimming took 6 bases from V and 9 from J; bases not matched to a gene: 5. The germline gives CDR1 SNHLY, CDR2 FYNNEI. CDR3 in DNA: TGTGCCAGCAGCCCGACAGGGATTGAGCAGTTCTTC. Encoded protein: CASSPTGIEQFF.

The chain joins TRBV28 to TRBJ2-7; 7 bases match TRBD2. The CDR3 runs 14 residues. Germline V gene lookup returns CDR1 MDHEN and CDR2 SYDVKM. The J segment lost 6 bases and the V segment lost 3 bases, leaving 8 bases of the junction unmatched. The CDR3 spells CASSLLAGAGEQYF. The CDR3 nucleotides read TGTGCCAGCAGTTTGTTGGCGGGAGCAGGCGAGCAGTACTTC.

CDR3 DNA sequence: TGTGCCAGCAGCTTGGGGATGCGGCCTAACACTGAAGCTTTCTTT. Its protein is CASSLGMRPNTEAFF. This rearrangement joins TRBV5-6 to TRBJ1-1; D is undetermined. CDR1 SGHDT and CDR2 YYEEEE come from the germline V gene. The CDR3 length is 15 residues. V was pared by 0 bases and J by 2 bases, with 11 bases between. Full variable domain (rest looked up from reference TRBV5-6 and TRBJ1-1): DAGVTQSPTHLIKTRGQQVTLRCSPKSGHDTVSWYQQALGQGPQFIFQYYEEEERQRGNFPDRFSGHQFPNYSSELNVNALLLGDSALYLCASSLGMRPNTEAFFGQGTRLTVV.

Only a few counts were recorded for this clone. The chain has TRBV5-8 and TRBJ2-1; D is uncertain. This CDR3 contains 16 residues. V gave up 2 bases and J gave up 0 bases, with 12 bases separating them. Germline lookup yields CDR1 SGHTS and CDR2 YDEGEE. CDR3 sequence reads: CASSFDSLGSYNEQFF. The DNA for the CDR3 is TGTGCCAGCAGCTTCGACTCTCTGGGCTCCTACAATGAGCAGTTCTTC.

CDR3 sequence reads: CSARNREGIYF. DNA of the CDR3: TGCAGTGCTAGAAATAGGGAGGGGATATATTTT. The rearrangement uses TRBV20-1 and TRBJ1-3; tentatively, D is TRBD1 (5 bases). V dropped 2 bases and J dropped 13 bases, with 12 bases sitting between them. Germline CDR1 reads DFQATT; CDR2 reads SNEGSKA (reference sequence). This CDR3 is 11 amino acids long.

The chain carries TRBV6-5 and TRBJ1-5; no clear D. CDR1 and CDR2 (germline): MNHEY, SVGAGI. V gave up 0 bases and J gave up 3 bases, with 9 bases separating them. The CDR3 has 15 residues. CDR3 DNA: TGTGCCAGCAGTTACTCTCCAGAAACCAATCAGCCCCAGCATTTT. It specifies CASSYSPETNQPQHF.

This clone was detected only a few times. This rearrangement joins TRBV12-1 to TRBJ1-5; the table's TRBD1 call for D was not verified on the DNA. TRBV12-1 corresponds to a pseudogene. CDR3 length: 16 residues. The CDR3: CASSLRQSRRNQPQHF. CDR3 nucleotides: TGTGCCAGCAGCTTGAGACAGTCGCGACGGAATCAGCCCCAGCATTTT.